The 28 T cell receptor beta chains below all came from one sample that was sequenced in a study of CD8+ T cells in alopecia areata. cDNA serving as the sequencing template came from extracted, reverse transcribed RNA. Generated by immunoSEQ multiplex PCR, the TCRdb table keeps only in-frame clones and is missing some. Among 120,000 or so clones listed, 35% to 40% were seen once. The sample consisted of CD4+ T cells sorted from blood. These receptor sequences come from a human donor with alopecia areata.

The rearrangement joins TRBV5-6 to TRBJ2-7, with D tentatively TRBD2 (5 bases). V lost 5 bases and J lost 3, with 9 bases in between. This CDR3 spans 12 amino acids. Germline CDR1 is SGHDT and CDR2 is YYEEEE. Here the CDR3 DNA reads TGTGCCAGCAGGAGGGAAAGCTACGAGCAGTACTTC. It translates to CASRRESYEQYF.

The gene calls are TRBV7-3 and TRBJ2-2; 7 nucleotides agree with TRBD1. CDR1 and CDR2 (germline): SGHTA, FQGTGA. J was trimmed by 0 bases and V by 1 base; bases with no gene match: 8. CDR3 length equals 18 residues. The CDR3 is CASSLMTGHTPNTGELFF. CDR3 DNA sequence: TGTGCCAGCAGCTTAATGACAGGGCATACCCCGAACACCGGGGAGCTGTTTTTT.

This chain connects TRBV4-1 to TRBJ1-2, with 7 bases fitting TRBD1. CDR1 and CDR2 from the germline V gene are MGHRA and YSYEKL. V gave up 5 bases and J gave up 4 bases; unmatched junction bases: 7. CDR3 length equals 14 residues. The CDR3 bases are TGCGCCAGCAGCTCTCGACAGGGTAGCTATGGCTACACCTTC. It encodes CASSSRQGSYGYTF.

V usage is TRBV9 and J usage is TRBJ2-5, with D perhaps given as TRBD1 or TRBD2 (5 bases each). Germline-derived CDR1 and CDR2 are SGDLS and YYNGEE. The V end was cut by 0 bases, the J end by 1 base, with 7 bases between. The CDR3 is 14 amino acids. CDR3 nucleotide sequence: TGTGCCAGCAGCGTAGGGGGGATCCAAGAGACCCAGTACTTC. Translated, it gives CASSVGGIQETQYF.

The rearrangement links TRBV29-1 to TRBJ2-7; unclear D gene. Germline V gene sequence: CDR1 SQVTM, CDR2 ANQGSEA. The CDR3 spans 11 residues. Between the trimmed V and J ends, which lost 5 bases and 6 bases, there was a span of 11 bases. The CDR3 sequence: CSVTVRSEQYF. The CDR3 bases are TGCAGCGTTACCGTTCGCTCCGAGCAGTACTTC.

This clone was counted a few times. The chain carries TRBV7-9 and TRBJ1-1; TRBD1 agrees at 8 bases. The V gene's germline CDR1 is SEHNR and CDR2 FQNEAQ (reference sequence). The V and J ends lost 3 bases and 2 bases, in that order; junction bases with no gene match: 2. This CDR3 region has 14 residues. In DNA, the CDR3 is TGTGCCAGCAGCTTTACAGGGGGTAACACTGAAGCTTTCTTT. Residues: CASSFTGGNTEAFF.

This clone was counted only a few times. The gene calls are TRBV29-1 and TRBJ2-2, with 8 bases identical to TRBD1. The CDR3 covers 13 residues. Looked up from germline, CDR1 is SQVTM and CDR2 is ANQGSEA. J was trimmed by 6 bases and V by 6 bases; bases with no gene match: 6. CDR3 bases: TGCAGCGTCGGGACAGGCCCGGCCGGGGAGCTGTTTTTT. This encodes CSVGTGPAGELFF.

This clone has more than one count but fewer than ten. The V and J genes are TRBV7-9 and TRBJ2-5, with TRBD1 matching 7 bases. Germline V gene sequence: CDR1 SEHNR, CDR2 FQNEAQ (reference sequence). V lost 6 bases and J lost 8; bases outside the gene matches: 6. This CDR3 region has 12 residues. The CDR3 region is CASSPGGRTQYF. The DNA of the CDR3 is TGTGCCAGCAGTCCAGGGGGAAGAACCCAGTACTTC.

The chain is built from TRBV7-2 and TRBJ2-1; the D is unclear. Germline V gene data show CDR1 as SGHTA and CDR2 as FQGNSA. The CDR3 totals 11 residues. With 5 bases removed from V and 13 bases from J, the gap between germline ends came to 12 bases. CDR3 residues: CASSTGLVQFF. In nucleotides, the CDR3 is TGTGCCAGCAGCACGGGCCTTGTCCAGTTCTTC.

This clone has more than one count but fewer than ten. This chain joins TRBV29-1 and TRBJ2-7; D gene uncertain. Germline assignment: CDR1 SQVTM and CDR2 ANQGSEA. The V gene lost 6 bases and the J gene lost 0 bases, with 9 bases spanning the gap. The CDR3 totals 12 residues. The CDR3: CSVQRGSYEQYF. The CDR3 DNA follows: TGCAGCGTCCAACGTGGCTCCTACGAGCAGTACTTC.

The sample holds many counts of this clone. The V call is TRBV5-6, the J call TRBJ1-2; D is ambiguous. The V and J ends lost 4 bases and 5 bases respectively, with 6 bases between them. The CDR3 is made up of 11 amino acids. CDR1 SGHDT and CDR2 YYEEEE come from the germline V gene. In DNA form, the CDR3 reads TGTGCCAGCAGCGTGAGGTATGGCTACACCTTC. As protein: CASSVRYGYTF.

The J gene is TRBJ1-2, the V gene TRBV7-2, with 8 positions matching TRBD1. Germline V gene lookup returns CDR1 SGHTA and CDR2 FQGNSA. Trimming removed 5 bases from V and 8 bases from J; junction bases left unmatched: 10. The CDR3 length is 14 residues. CDR3 sequence: CASSVTGVLGGYTF. In nucleotides, the CDR3 is TGTGCCAGCAGCGTGACAGGGGTCCTTGGGGGCTACACCTTC.

The V gene is TRBV29-1, the J gene TRBJ2-2; no clear D. V was clipped by 7 bases and J by 5 bases, with 14 bases between them. CDR1 SQVTM and CDR2 ANQGSEA come from the germline V gene. CDR3 size: 13 residues. This CDR3 is CSARQARTGELFF. The CDR3 DNA sequence: TGCAGCGCACGCCAGGCAAGGACCGGGGAGCTGTTTTTT.

V gene TRBV29-1 combines with J gene TRBJ2-2, with D perhaps assigned TRBD1 or TRBD2 (6 bases each). The germline V and J ends were trimmed by 0 bases and 4 bases, with 12 bases remaining between them. Germline V CDR1 and CDR2: SQVTM, ANQGSEA. There are 15 residues in the CDR3. The CDR3 here is CSVEDGRGRTGELFF. The CDR3 region has the DNA TGCAGCGTTGAAGATGGCCGGGGGCGCACCGGGGAGCTGTTTTTT.

V usage is TRBV25-1 and J usage is TRBJ1-2, with 7 bases that match TRBD1. V shed 6 bases and J 7 bases; nucleotides not matched to a gene: 5. This CDR3 comprises 12 residues. Per the germline V gene, CDR1 is MGHDK and CDR2 is SYGVNS. CDR3 in amino acids: CASSGTVRGYTF. The DNA of the CDR3 is TGTGCCAGCAGCGGGACAGTGCGTGGCTACACCTTC.

This chain joins TRBV25-1 and TRBJ2-6; D is uncertain. CDR1 is MGHDK and CDR2 is SYGVNS in the germline V gene. This CDR3 comprises 15 residues. Deletions cut 4 bases from V and 1 base from J, with 8 bases between. CDR3 DNA sequence: TGTGCCAGCAGTGCGACCGTGTCTGGGGCCAACGTCCTGACTTTC. This translates into CASSATVSGANVLTF.

The V call is TRBV27, the J call TRBJ1-1; a weak D match, TRBD1 (5 bases). V shed 3 bases and J shed 7 bases, with 15 bases lying between them. CDR3 length equals 14 residues. Germline-derived CDR1 and CDR2 are MNHEY and SMNVEV (reference sequence). In DNA, the CDR3 is TGTGCCAGCAGTTTGGTGGGGGGGGGAGGTGAAGCTTTCTTT. Translated: CASSLVGGGGEAFF.

The rearrangement links TRBV7-3 to TRBJ2-2; unclear D gene. The germline V gene has CDR1 SGHTA and CDR2 FQGTGA. Trimming shortened V by 5 bases and J by 8 bases, and 12 bases separated the two germline ends. The length of the CDR3 is 13 residues. Here the CDR3 DNA reads TGTGCCAGCAGCCCGACATCAGCGGGGGAGCTGTTTTTT. Its protein product is CASSPTSAGELFF.

This chain joins TRBV23-1 and TRBJ2-1, with D unclear. TRBV23-1 is noted as an ORF with a role that remains uncertain. CDR3 length: 13 amino acids. The V end was cut by 4 bases, the J end by 6 bases, with 10 bases between. CDR3: CASSLTGSNEQFF. Written as DNA, the CDR3 is TGCGCCAGCAGTCTTACCGGGTCCAATGAGCAGTTCTTC.

The chain couples TRBV19 to TRBJ1-5; 8 nucleotides match TRBD1. The trim removed 5 bases at V and 3 bases at J, leaving 6 bases unmatched. Looked up from germline, CDR1 is LNHDA and CDR2 is SQIVND (reference sequence). This CDR3 is 15 amino acids long. CDR3 protein: CASSLDRVDNQPQHF. The CDR3 DNA reads TGTGCCAGTAGTCTGGACAGGGTGGACAATCAGCCCCAGCATTTT.

The gene calls are TRBV11-2 and TRBJ2-5; 9 bases are shared with TRBD2. The CDR3 is 14 residues long. J lost 5 bases, V lost 6 bases, and 7 bases had no gene match. CDR1 is SGHAT and CDR2 is FQNNGV in the germline V gene. CDR3: CASRHSGSQETQYF. CDR3 in DNA: TGTGCCAGCAGGCATAGCGGGAGCCAGGAGACCCAGTACTTC. Full variable domain (missing parts from reference TRBV11-2 and TRBJ2-5): EAGVAQSPRYKIIEKRQSVAFWCNPISGHATLYWYQQILGQGPKLLIQFQNNGVVDDSQLPKDRFSAERLKGVDSTLKIQPAKLEDSAVYLCASRHSGSQETQYFGPGTRLLVL.

V and J are TRBV30 and TRBJ2-7; D gene uncertain. The CDR3 runs 11 residues. CDR1 and CDR2 (germline): GTSNPN, SVGIG (reference sequence). The germline V and J ends were trimmed by 3 bases and 4 bases, with 7 bases remaining between them. CDR3 in amino acids: CAWRSGYEQYF. DNA for the CDR3: TGTGCCTGGAGGTCCGGGTACGAGCAGTACTTC.

This clone has ten or more counts. The V and J genes are TRBV5-4 and TRBJ2-3, with 10 bases aligning to TRBD2. The CDR3 contains 16 residues. V was clipped by 5 bases and J by 6 bases; unmatched bases: 12. Germline V CDR1 and CDR2: SGHNT, YYREEE (reference sequence). The CDR3 DNA reads TGTGCCAGCAGTCCCCCCCTAGCGGGAGTTCGGGATACGCAGTATTTT. Amino acids: CASSPPLAGVRDTQYF.

This clone appeared once. V gene TRBV29-1 combines with J gene TRBJ1-1, with D possibly TRBD1 on 5 matching bases. The V gene's germline CDR1 is SQVTM and CDR2 ANQGSEA. V was pared by 5 bases and J by 0 bases, with 13 bases between. The CDR3 is made up of 14 amino acids. The CDR3 DNA sequence: TGCAGCGTTCATGGTCCAGGGTTGAACACTGAAGCTTTCTTT. This sequence encodes CSVHGPGLNTEAFF. The full variable domain, in which reference TRBV29-1 and TRBJ1-1 provide the parts outside the CDR3, is SAVISQKPSRDICQRGTSLTIQCQVDSQVTMMFWYRQQPGQSLTLIATANQGSEATYESGFVIDKFPISRPNLTFSTLTVSNMSPEDSSIYLCSVHGPGLNTEAFFGQGTRLTVV.

V and J are TRBV4-1 and TRBJ2-5; D might be TRBD1 (7 bases). Germline V CDR1 and CDR2: MGHRA, YSYEKL. The length of the CDR3 is 14 residues. The V end lost 3 bases, the J end lost 5 bases, and 13 bases lay between the germline ends. CDR3 residues: CASSQEGARETQYF. The CDR3 coding sequence is TGCGCCAGCAGCCAGGAGGGGGCACGGGAGACCCAGTACTTC.

The CDR3, as DNA: TGTGCCAGCAGCTCGGGACAGATCTACGAGCAGTACTTC. This gives the protein CASSSGQIYEQYF. V and J are TRBV7-2 and TRBJ2-7; 7 bases match TRBD1. The CDR3 contains 13 residues. The germline CDR1 and CDR2 sequences are SGHTA and FQGNSA. The V segment lost 4 bases and the J segment 3 bases; nucleotides outside the gene matches: 3.

This sequence joins TRBV29-1 and TRBJ2-5; unclear D gene. The germline gives CDR1 SQVTM, CDR2 ANQGSEA. Between the trimmed V and J ends, which lost 4 bases and 1 base, there was a span of 16 bases. The CDR3 has 15 residues. The CDR3 bases are TGCAGCGTTGGTCGTCGGGCCAGACTCCAAGAGACCCAGTACTTC. Its protein product is CSVGRRARLQETQYF.

V usage is TRBV5-4 and J usage is TRBJ2-3, with 9 bases matching TRBD2. In germline, CDR1 is SGHNT, CDR2 YYREEE (reference sequence). The junction had 7 bases not matched to a gene; V was cut back by 6 bases and J by 2 bases. The length of the CDR3 is 15 residues. The CDR3 region has the DNA TGTGCCAGCAACCTAGCGGGGACCGTCACAGATACGCAGTATTTT. Its protein is CASNLAGTVTDTQYF.